These T cell receptor beta chains were read from a single sample in a study of blood T cell repertoires in COVID-19. Assay used: immunoSEQ multiplex PCR; TCRdb lists only in-frame clones, some missing. The sample records about 220,000 clones, around four fifths being singletons. Material for sequencing was peripheral blood. The receptors shown here come from a woman between 70 and 85 years old with COVID-19, enrolled during active disease. CDR3s include the opening cysteine and the closing phenylalanine or tryptophan. D genes are given only for firm matches. Not every row has a clone size; where given, it reads once, few, many or a size class.

>TRBD1|NA|TRBJ2-4|TRBV2
CASTRGGTGKNIQYF
TGTGCCTCCACACGTGGGGGGACAGGGAAAAACATTCAGTACTTC
>NA|NA|TRBJ1-3|TRBV7-9
CASSQRSWSPDTIYF
TGTGCCAGCAGCCAAAGATCTTGGTCTCCGGACACCATATATTTT
>TRBD1|NA|TRBJ2-7|TRBV6-5
CASSFDRGDYEQYF
TGTGCCAGCAGTTTTGACAGGGGGGACTACGAGCAGTACTTC
>TRBD1|NA|TRBJ1-5|TRBV3-1/TRBV3-2
CASSPAGTGSQPQHF
TGTGCCAGCAGCCCAGCCGGGACAGGGAGTCAGCCCCAGCATTTT
>NA|NA|TRBJ2-1|TRBV5-4
CASSLRLGAEQFF
TGTGCCAGCAGCTTGCGACTAGGCGCTGAGCAGTTCTTC
>TRBD2|NA|TRBJ2-7|TRBV4-2
CASGALAGEYEQYF
TGTGCCAGCGGGGCCCTAGCGGGGGAATACGAGCAGTACTTC
>TRBD1|once|TRBJ1-1|TRBV30
CAFRTGVLVTEAFF
TGTGCCTTCCGGACAGGGGTATTGGTCACTGAAGCTTTCTTT
>TRBD2|NA|TRBJ2-2|TRBV7-2
CASSRLAGDPGELFF
TGTGCCAGCAGCCGTTTGGCGGGAGATCCCGGGGAGCTGTTTTTT
>NA|once|TRBJ1-1|TRBV18
CASSPSVLNTEAFF
TGTGCCAGCTCACCGTCTGTCTTGAACACTGAAGCTTTCTTT
>NA|NA|TRBJ1-2|TRBV7-8
CASALQMGGYGYTF
TGTGCCAGCGCGCTTCAAATGGGAGGGTATGGCTACACCTTC
>TRBD1|NA|TRBJ1-2|TRBV28
CASSLLTGGFEGYTF
TGTGCCAGCAGTTTATTGACAGGGGGATTCGAAGGCTACACCTTC
>TRBD2|NA|TRBJ2-3|TRBV6-5
CASRLTSGTDTQYF
TGTGCCAGCAGGCTGACTAGCGGCACAGATACGCAGTATTTT
>NA|few|TRBJ2-3|TRBV6-2/TRBV6-3
CASSLSDYTDTQYF
TGTGCCAGCAGTCTTAGCGACTACACAGATACGCAGTATTTT
>NA|NA|TRBJ2-7|TRBV5-6
CASSYPALPSYEQYF
TGTGCCAGCAGCTACCCAGCGTTGCCTTCCTACGAGCAGTACTTC
>NA|NA|TRBJ2-3|TRBV29-1
CSVAPGQRTDTQYF
TGCAGCGTGGCCCCGGGACAACGCACAGATACGCAGTATTTT
>TRBD1|NA|TRBJ1-5|TRBV18
CASSPYAGTVGHQPQHF
TGTGCCAGCTCACCGTACGCCGGGACAGTGGGCCATCAGCCCCAGCATTTT
>TRBD2|few|TRBJ2-7|TRBV27
CASSLIPGLAGGRGDEQYF
TGTGCCAGCAGTTTAATTCCCGGTCTAGCGGGAGGTAGGGGGGACGAGCAGTACTTC
>NA|NA|TRBJ1-1|TRBV11-2
CASSLGQGATEAFF
TGTGCCAGCAGCTTAGGGCAGGGTGCCACTGAAGCTTTCTTT
>NA|NA|TRBJ2-7|TRBV18
CASSPVSDRTYEQYF
TGTGCCAGCTCACCAGTTTCTGACAGAACCTACGAGCAGTACTTC
>NA|NA|TRBJ2-1|TRBV10-1
CASSETSGEQFF
TGCGCCAGCAGTGAGACGAGCGGTGAGCAGTTCTTC
>NA|NA|TRBJ1-1|TRBV10-3
CAIRTGTMNTEAFF
TGTGCCATCAGGACAGGAACGATGAACACTGAAGCTTTCTTT
>TRBD1|NA|TRBJ1-1|TRBV19
CASSIAQGARMTEAFF
TGTGCCAGTAGTATAGCACAGGGGGCGAGGATGACTGAAGCTTTCTTT
>TRBD2|NA|TRBJ2-2|TRBV5-1
CASRPGLAAAGELFF
TGCGCCAGCAGACCGGGACTAGCCGCGGCCGGGGAGCTGTTTTTT
>TRBD1|NA|TRBJ1-6|TRBV7-9
CASRYAGTGGNSPLHF
TGTGCCAGCAGATATGCCGGGACAGGCGGCAATTCACCCCTCCACTTT
>TRBD1|NA|TRBJ2-5|TRBV10-2
CASSRTGDQETQYF
TGCGCCAGCAGTCGGACAGGGGACCAAGAGACCCAGTACTTC